The 10 T cell receptor beta chains below were found in one sample sequenced in a study of OX40 agonist ivuxolimab in advanced cancers. Assay used: immunoSEQ multiplex PCR; TCRdb lists only in-frame clones, some missing. The repertoire holds 7,500 to 8,500 clones, 87% seen once, with roughly 30% in the top ten. Specimen: CD4+ or CD8+ T cells sorted from blood, collected in a trial of the OX40 agonist ivuxolimab. The receptor set was obtained from an adult with an advanced solid tumor such as melanoma, head and neck, liver or kidney cancer.

The chain combines TRBV2 with TRBJ2-2; maybe TRBD2 (5 bases). Trimming cost V 8 bases and J 4 bases, with 11 bases left between them. Germline V gene lookup returns CDR1 SNHLY and CDR2 FYNNEI. The CDR3 has 13 amino acids. CDR3 amino acids: CASEGSGTGELFF. The CDR3, as DNA: TGTGCCAGCGAGGGATCGGGCACCGGGGAGCTGTTTTTT.

The chain combines TRBV11-2 with TRBJ2-1; possible D gene TRBD2, 6 bases. Per the germline V gene, CDR1 is SGHAT and CDR2 is FQNNGV. Trimming left V 3 bases short and J 1 base short, with 13 bases between. The CDR3 has 16 amino acids. The CDR3 spells CASSFYREISYNEQFF. CDR3 sequence (DNA): TGTGCCAGCAGCTTCTACCGGGAGATTTCCTACAATGAGCAGTTCTTC.

This chain connects TRBV7-8 to TRBJ2-7, with a possible D match to TRBD1 (6 bases). V was pared by 5 bases and J by 9 bases, with 17 bases between. The length of the CDR3 is 13 residues. Germline CDR1 reads SGHVS; CDR2 reads FQNEAQ. CDR3: CASSPGTTKGQYF. DNA of the CDR3: TGTGCCAGCAGCCCTGGGACAACGAAGGGGCAGTACTTC. Using reference TRBV7-8 and TRBJ2-7 for the parts outside the CDR3, the full variable domain is GAGVSQSPRYKVAKRGQDVALRCDPISGHVSLFWYQQALGQGPEFLTYFQNEAQLDKSGLPSDRFFAERPEGSVSTLKIQRTQQEDSAVYLCASSPGTTKGQYFGPGTRLTVT.

This rearrangement joins TRBV28 to TRBJ1-5, with TRBD1 identical over 8 bases. The germline gives CDR1 MDHEN, CDR2 SYDVKM. J was trimmed by 6 bases and V by 5 bases; bases with no gene match: 6. This CDR3 is 14 amino acids long. The DNA of the CDR3 is TGTGCCAGCAGTACGACAGGGGAGACTCAGCCCCAGCATTTT. Amino acid sequence: CASSTTGETQPQHF.

The chain has TRBV9 and TRBJ2-1; 9 bases are shared with TRBD2. Germline V gene data show CDR1 as SGDLS and CDR2 as YYNGEE. The CDR3 contains 15 residues. V was pared by 3 bases and J by 7 bases, with 8 bases of the junction left unmatched. The CDR3 spells CASSALAGVGNEQFF. DNA of the CDR3: TGTGCCAGCAGCGCTTTAGCGGGAGTGGGGAATGAGCAGTTCTTC.

The chain links TRBV4-2 to TRBJ2-7, with 9 bases lining up with TRBD1. CDR3 size: 15 residues. Trimming removed 5 bases from V and 0 bases from J; junction bases left unmatched: 5. Germline assignment: CDR1 LGHNA and CDR2 YNFKEQ. In nucleotides, the CDR3 is TGTGCCAGCAGCTATGGACAGGGGTTCTCCTACGAGCAGTACTTC. Protein: CASSYGQGFSYEQYF.

This chain connects TRBV7-2 to TRBJ2-7; TRBD2 is a possible D gene (6 bases). This CDR3 contains 12 residues. V lost 8 bases, J lost 4 bases, and 12 bases lay in between. The germline V gene encodes CDR1 SGHTA and CDR2 FQGNSA. In DNA, the CDR3 is TGTGCCAGCGGACTAACTGAATACGAGCAGTACTTC. Protein product: CASGLTEYEQYF.

The sample holds one count of this clone. The chain uses TRBV28 and TRBJ2-5; TRBD2 matches at 9 bases. The CDR3 is 18 amino acids. Per germline, CDR1 MDHEN and CDR2 SYDVKM. Losses at the gene ends were 4 bases for V and 0 bases for J; bases not matched to a gene: 12. The CDR3 DNA sequence: TGTGCCAGCAGTTGGACTAGCGCGATGGAAGAAAACCAAGAGACCCAGTACTTC. It encodes CASSWTSAMEENQETQYF.

This clone was found a few times. The V and J genes are TRBV5-1 and TRBJ2-2; D unclear. From germline, CDR1 is SGHRS and CDR2 YFSETQ. V was clipped by 4 bases and J by 4 bases, with 11 bases between them. CDR3 length: 14 amino acids. CDR3 in amino acids: CASSRVPATGELFF. The CDR3 DNA reads as TGCGCCAGCAGCAGAGTGCCCGCCACCGGGGAGCTGTTTTTT.

As DNA, the CDR3 is TGTGCCTGGAGTGTACTAGCGGGCACAGATACGCAGTATTTT. This sequence encodes CAWSVLAGTDTQYF. The gene calls are TRBV30 and TRBJ2-3; TRBD2 matches at 8 bases. The CDR3 totals 14 residues. Germline lookup yields CDR1 GTSNPN and CDR2 SVGIG (reference sequence). Unmatched junction bases numbered 0, after V lost 0 bases and J lost 1 base.